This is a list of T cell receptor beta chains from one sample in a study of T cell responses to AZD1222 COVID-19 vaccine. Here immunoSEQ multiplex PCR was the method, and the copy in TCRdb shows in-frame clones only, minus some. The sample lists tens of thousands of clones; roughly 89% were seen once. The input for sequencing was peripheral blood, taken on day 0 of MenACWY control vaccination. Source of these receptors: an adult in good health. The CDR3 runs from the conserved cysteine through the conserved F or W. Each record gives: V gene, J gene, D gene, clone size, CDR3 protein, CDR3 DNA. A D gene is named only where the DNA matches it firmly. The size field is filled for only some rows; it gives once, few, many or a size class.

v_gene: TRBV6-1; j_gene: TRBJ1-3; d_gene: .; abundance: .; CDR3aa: CASREDSSGNTIYF; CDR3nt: TGTGCCAGCAGAGAAGACAGCTCTGGAAACACCATATATTTT
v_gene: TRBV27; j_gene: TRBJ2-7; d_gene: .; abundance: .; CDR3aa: CASSASGTSSSYEQYF; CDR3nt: TGTGCCAGCAGTGCCTCCGGGACGTCAAGCTCCTACGAGCAGTACTTC
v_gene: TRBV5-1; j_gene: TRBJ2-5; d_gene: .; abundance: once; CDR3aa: CASSLGQGLKETQYF; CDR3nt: TGCGCCAGCAGCTTGGGGCAGGGGTTAAAGGAGACCCAGTACTTC
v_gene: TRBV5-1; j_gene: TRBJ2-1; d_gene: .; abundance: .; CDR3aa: CASSLPGGDEQFF; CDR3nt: TGCGCCAGCAGCTTACCAGGGGGGGATGAGCAGTTCTTC
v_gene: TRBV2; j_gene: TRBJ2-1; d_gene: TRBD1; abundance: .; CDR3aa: CASSVDRAAYNEQFF; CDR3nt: TGTGCCAGCAGCGTTGACAGGGCCGCCTACAATGAGCAGTTCTTC
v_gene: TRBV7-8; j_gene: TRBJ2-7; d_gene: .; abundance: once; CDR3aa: CASSRVGGPYEQYF; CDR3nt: TGTGCCAGCAGCAGGGTCGGGGGCCCTTACGAGCAGTACTTC
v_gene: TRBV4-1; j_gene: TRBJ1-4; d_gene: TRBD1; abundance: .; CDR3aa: CASSQGSATRQGEKLFF; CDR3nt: TGCGCCAGCAGCCAAGGTTCCGCCACAAGACAGGGTGAAAAACTGTTTTTT
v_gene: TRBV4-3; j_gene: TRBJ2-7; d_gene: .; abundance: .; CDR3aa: CASSQDWSLGEQYF; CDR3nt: TGCGCCAGCAGCCAAGACTGGAGCCTCGGTGAGCAGTACTTC
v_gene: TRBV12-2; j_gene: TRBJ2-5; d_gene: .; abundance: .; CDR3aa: CASRLAVQIKIPETQYF; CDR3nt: TGTGCAAGTCGCTTAGCGGTGCAGATCAAAATCCCGGAGACCCAGTACTTC
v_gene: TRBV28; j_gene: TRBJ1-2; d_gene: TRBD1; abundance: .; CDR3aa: CASSQDRGRDGYTF; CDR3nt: TGTGCCAGCAGTCAAGACAGGGGGCGAGATGGCTACACCTTC
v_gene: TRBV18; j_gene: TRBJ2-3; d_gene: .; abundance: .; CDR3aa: CASSPKVSVWSKTDTQYF; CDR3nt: TGTGCCAGCTCACCAAAAGTATCCGTATGGTCGAAGACAGATACGCAGTATTTT
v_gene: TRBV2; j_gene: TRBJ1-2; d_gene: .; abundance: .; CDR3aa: CASSVQSTYGYTF; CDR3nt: TGTGCCAGCAGCGTACAGAGTACCTATGGCTACACCTTC
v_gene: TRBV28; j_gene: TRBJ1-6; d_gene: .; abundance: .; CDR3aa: CASSQSAGPLHF; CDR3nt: TGTGCCAGCAGTCAAAGCGCGGGACCCCTCCACTTT
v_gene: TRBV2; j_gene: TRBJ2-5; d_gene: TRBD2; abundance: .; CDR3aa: CASSGGLAGPGETQYF; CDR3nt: TGTGCCAGCAGTGGGGGACTAGCGGGACCGGGAGAGACCCAGTACTTC
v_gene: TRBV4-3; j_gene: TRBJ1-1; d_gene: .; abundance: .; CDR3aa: CASSQDTRVPEAFF; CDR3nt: TGCGCCAGCAGCCAAGACACCAGGGTCCCTGAAGCTTTCTTT
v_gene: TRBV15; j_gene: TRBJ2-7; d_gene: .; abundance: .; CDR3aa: CATSGYPSHEQYF; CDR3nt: TGTGCCACCAGCGGATACCCGTCCCACGAGCAGTACTTC
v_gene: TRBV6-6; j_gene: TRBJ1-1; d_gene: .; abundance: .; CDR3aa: CATQQHMNTEAFF; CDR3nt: TGTGCCACCCAACAGCACATGAACACTGAAGCTTTCTTT
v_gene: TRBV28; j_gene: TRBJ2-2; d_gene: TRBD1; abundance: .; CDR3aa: CASGTGDTGELFF; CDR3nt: TGTGCCAGCGGGACAGGGGACACCGGGGAGCTGTTTTTT
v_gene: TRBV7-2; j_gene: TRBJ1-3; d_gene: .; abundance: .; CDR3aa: CASSLGRVAGNTIYF; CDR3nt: TGTGCCAGCAGCTTAGGCCGAGTGGCTGGAAACACCATATATTTT
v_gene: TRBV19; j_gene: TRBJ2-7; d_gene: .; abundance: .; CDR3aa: CASSIGRPPSYEQYF; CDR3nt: TGTGCCAGTAGTATTGGGAGGCCGCCTTCCTACGAGCAGTACTTC
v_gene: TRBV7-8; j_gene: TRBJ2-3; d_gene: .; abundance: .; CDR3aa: CASGGLAVTDTQYF; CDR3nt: TGTGCCAGCGGGGGGCTAGCGGTTACAGATACGCAGTATTTT
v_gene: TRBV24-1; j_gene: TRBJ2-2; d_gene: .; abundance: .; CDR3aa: CATSPGGGRRGSRTGELFF; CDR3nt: TGTGCCACCAGCCCGGGCGGGGGCCGAAGGGGATCCCGCACCGGGGAGCTGTTTTTT
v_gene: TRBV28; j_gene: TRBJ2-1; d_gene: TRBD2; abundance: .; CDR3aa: CASSSPASGVSNEQFF; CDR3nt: TGTGCCAGCAGTTCGCCGGCTAGCGGGGTTTCGAATGAGCAGTTCTTC
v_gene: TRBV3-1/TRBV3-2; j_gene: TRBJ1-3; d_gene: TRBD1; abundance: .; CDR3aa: CASSRDSSGNTIYF; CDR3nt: TGTGCCAGCAGCCGGGACAGCTCTGGAAACACCATATATTTT
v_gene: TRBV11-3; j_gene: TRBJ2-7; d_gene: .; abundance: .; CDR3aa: CASSRGTLGYEQYF; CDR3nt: TGTGCCAGCAGCCGGGGAACCCTGGGGTACGAGCAGTACTTC
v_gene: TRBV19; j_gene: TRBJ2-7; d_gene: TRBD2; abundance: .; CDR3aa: CASTSRSSGRASIYEQYF; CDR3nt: TGTGCCAGTACCTCGAGGTCCAGCGGGAGGGCCTCCATCTACGAGCAGTACTTC
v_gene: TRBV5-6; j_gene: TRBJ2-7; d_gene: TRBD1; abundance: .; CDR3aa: CASSLRRQGSYEQYF; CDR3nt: TGTGCCAGCAGCTTGAGACGACAGGGCTCCTACGAGCAGTACTTC
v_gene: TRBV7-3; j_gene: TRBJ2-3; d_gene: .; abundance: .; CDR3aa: CASSPGERSTDTQYF; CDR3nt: TGTGCCAGCAGCCCCGGGGAGCGAAGCACAGATACGCAGTATTTT
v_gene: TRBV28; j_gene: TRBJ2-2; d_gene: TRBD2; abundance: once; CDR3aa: CASNLGGRGTGELFF; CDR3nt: TGTGCCAGCAACCTTGGCGGGAGAGGCACCGGGGAGCTGTTTTTT
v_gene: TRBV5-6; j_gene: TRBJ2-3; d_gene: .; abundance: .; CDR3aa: CASSLGGTQYF; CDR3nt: TGTGCCAGCAGCTTGGGGGGTACGCAGTATTTT
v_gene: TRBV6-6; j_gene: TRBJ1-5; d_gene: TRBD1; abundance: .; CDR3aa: CASRYGQGSQPQHF; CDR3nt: TGTGCCAGCAGGTATGGACAGGGTAGTCAGCCCCAGCATTTT
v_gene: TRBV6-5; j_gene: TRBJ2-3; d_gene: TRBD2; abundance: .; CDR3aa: CASSRAGGTVDTQYF; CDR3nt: TGTGCCAGCAGTCGAGCGGGGGGAACAGTAGATACGCAGTATTTT